What follows are 17 T cell receptor beta chains derived from one specimen sequenced in a study of cytomegalovirus exposure and HLA in healthy donors. 60 Vbeta and 13 Jbeta primers were used in PCR. This table comes from immunoSEQ multiplex PCR, and its TCRdb copy is limited to in-frame clones, with some not included. The sample includes about 94,000 clones, 50% to 75% of them seen just once. Specimen: PBMCs. The source of these receptors is a man aged 30 to 45 in good health and CMV-seronegative.

In this sample, this clone turned up once. This rearrangement joins TRBV29-1 to TRBJ2-1; TRBD2 might be the D (7 bases). The V end lost 6 bases, the J end lost 12 bases, and 21 bases lay between the germline ends. This CDR3 is built from 13 residues. Per the germline V gene, CDR1 is SQVTM and CDR2 is ANQGSEA. The CDR3 region is CSVQRGGASRQFF. The CDR3 coding sequence is TGCAGCGTGCAACGTGGGGGGGCTAGCCGGCAGTTCTTC.

The chain carries TRBV5-1 and TRBJ2-7, with 9 bases that match TRBD2. The CDR3 spans 15 residues. CDR1 SGHRS and CDR2 YFSETQ come from the germline V gene. V lost 6 bases to trimming and J lost 0 bases; unmatched junction nucleotides: 7. CDR3 in amino acids: CASTATSGASYEQYF. The CDR3 DNA reads TGCGCCAGCACCGCGACTAGCGGAGCCTCCTACGAGCAGTACTTC.

This clone was recorded only once. Germline is not matched at one junction end, which may reflect a read error. The chain couples TRBV5-1 to TRBJ2-3; 7 nucleotides line up with TRBD2. In germline, CDR1 is SGHRS, CDR2 YFSETQ. There are 11 residues in the CDR3. DNA of the CDR3: TGCGCCAGCAGCTTCGGGACTATGAGAAATTTT. This codes for CASSFGTMRNF.

V is TRBV4-2 and J is TRBJ2-5, with 9 nucleotides matching TRBD2. In germline, CDR1 is LGHNA, CDR2 YNFKEQ. Unmatched junction bases numbered 7, after V lost 0 bases and J lost 5 bases. This CDR3 contains 16 residues. The CDR3 loop is CASSQEGGGARETQYF. CDR3 coding DNA: TGTGCCAGCAGCCAAGAGGGCGGGGGGGCACGGGAGACCCAGTACTTC.

The table lists this clone with a count of one. The chain couples TRBV10-1 to TRBJ2-1, with 8 nucleotides matching TRBD2. The CDR3 is made up of 20 amino acids. V shed 3 bases, J shed 6 bases, and the junction held 22 bases outside the gene matches. The V gene's germline CDR1 is WNHNN and CDR2 SYGVQD (reference sequence). The CDR3 loop is CASSDSPLRIAGMGPNEQFF. CDR3 nucleotides: TGCGCCAGCAGTGATAGCCCACTTCGAATAGCGGGAATGGGCCCCAATGAGCAGTTCTTC.

The rearrangement links TRBV10-2 to TRBJ2-3; TRBD2 aligns across 9 bases. The CDR3 extends over 16 amino acids. Trimming cost V 0 bases and J 9 bases; bases outside gene matches: 10. Germline V gene lookup returns CDR1 WSHSY and CDR2 SAAADI. CDR3 sequence: CASSESPSGAWSTQYF. For the CDR3, the DNA is TGCGCCAGCAGTGAGTCGCCTAGCGGGGCGTGGTCGACGCAGTATTTT.

This chain connects TRBV2 to TRBJ2-1, with TRBD1 matching 7 bases. This CDR3 contains 17 residues. Germline loops: CDR1 SNHLY, CDR2 FYNNEI. The junction had 18 bases not matched to a gene; V was cut back by 6 bases and J by 7 bases. The CDR3 DNA sequence: TGTGCCAGCAGCATTAGGAAGGGGGCTTCAGGGGTTAATGAGCAGTTCTTC. This gives the protein CASSIRKGASGVNEQFF.

V and J are TRBV19 and TRBJ2-5, with a possible D match to TRBD2 (6 bases). The J call is uncertain, as TRBJ2-7 better fits the DNA end. There are 14 residues in the CDR3. Germline CDR1 is LNHDA and CDR2 is SQIVND (reference sequence). In nucleotides, the CDR3 is TGTGCCAGTAGTACCCCGGGACTTCACTACGAGCAGTACTTC. It yields the protein CASSTPGLHYEQYF.

The chain employs TRBV29-1 and TRBJ2-1, with 7 nucleotides matching TRBD2. Per the germline V gene, CDR1 is SQVTM and CDR2 is ANQGSEA. V lost 7 bases to trimming and J lost 0 bases; unmatched junction nucleotides: 9. This CDR3 is 15 amino acids long. The CDR3 DNA sequence: TGCAGCGCCCACACTAGCGTCAGCTCCTACAATGAGCAGTTCTTC. Translated, it gives CSAHTSVSSYNEQFF.

The chain combines TRBV30 with TRBJ2-7; D uncertain. Trimming pared 3 bases from V and 4 bases from J, leaving 7 bases between. CDR3 length: 11 amino acids. Germline V gene lookup returns CDR1 GTSNPN and CDR2 SVGIG (reference sequence). The CDR3 spells CAWRAVYEQYF. DNA of the CDR3: TGTGCCTGGAGGGCGGTATACGAGCAGTACTTC.

The gene calls are TRBV11-2 and TRBJ2-1; 9 nucleotides line up with TRBD2. V was pared by 0 bases and J by 2 bases, with 8 bases of the junction left unmatched. The V gene's germline CDR1 is SGHAT and CDR2 FQNNGV. The CDR3 sequence is 18 residues long. CDR3 in DNA: TGTGCCAGCAGCTTAGAAGGTCTAGCGGGGCAAACCTACAATGAGCAGTTCTTC. Translated, it gives CASSLEGLAGQTYNEQFF.

CDR3: CASSPGALGYEQYF. The CDR3 DNA reads TGTGCCAGCAGTCCGGGAGCCTTGGGGTACGAGCAGTACTTC. The chain has TRBV5-4 and TRBJ2-7, with a tentative D call TRBD2 (6 bases). The V and J ends lost 5 bases and 4 bases respectively, with 16 bases between them. Germline assignment: CDR1 SGHNT and CDR2 YYREEE (reference sequence). The CDR3 sequence is 14 residues long.

The chain couples TRBV7-2 to TRBJ2-7; 12 bases align to TRBD2. The CDR3 totals 16 residues. Germline lookup yields CDR1 SGHTA and CDR2 FQGNSA. The J segment lost 6 bases and the V segment lost 1 base, leaving 7 bases of the junction unmatched. The CDR3 DNA is TGTGCCAGCAGCTTAGTTGCTAGCGGGGGGGCAACCGAGCAGTACTTC. Amino acids: CASSLVASGGATEQYF.

This clone was recorded only once. V is TRBV28 and J is TRBJ2-5; 7 nucleotides match TRBD1. The CDR3 extends over 14 amino acids. Losses at the gene ends were 5 bases for V and 4 bases for J; bases not matched to a gene: 7. The germline V gene has CDR1 MDHEN and CDR2 SYDVKM. For the CDR3, the DNA is TGTGCCAGCAGTCTAGACAGGGTTCGAGAGACCCAGTACTTC. Encoded protein: CASSLDRVRETQYF.

The chain links TRBV28 to TRBJ1-4; D is undetermined. V dropped 4 bases and J dropped 7 bases, with 19 bases sitting between them. Germline V CDR1 and CDR2: MDHEN, SYDVKM. This CDR3 is 16 amino acids long. CDR3 coding DNA: TGTGCCAGCAGTTCGCCGGCGGTCCCCAGCGGTGAAAAACTGTTTTTT. Its protein is CASSSPAVPSGEKLFF. The whole variable domain, filled in from reference TRBV28 and TRBJ1-4, reads DVKVTQSSRYLVKRTGEKVFLECVQDMDHENMFWYRQDPGLGLRLIYFSYDVKMKEKGDIPEGYSVSREKKERFSLILESASTNQTSMYLCASSSPAVPSGEKLFFGSGTQLSVL.

V gene TRBV28 combines with J gene TRBJ1-4; 7 nucleotides align to TRBD1. Germline V gene lookup returns CDR1 MDHEN and CDR2 SYDVKM. The V segment lost 4 bases and the J segment 3 bases; nucleotides outside the gene matches: 2. There are 14 residues in the CDR3. As DNA, the CDR3 is TGTGCCAGCAGTTCCGGGACAGCTAATGAAAAACTGTTTTTT. Translated: CASSSGTANEKLFF.

The J gene is TRBJ2-3, the V gene TRBV4-2, with a tentative D call TRBD2 (6 bases). Germline CDR1 reads LGHNA; CDR2 reads YNFKEQ. V shed 3 bases and J shed 1 base, with 14 bases lying between them. This CDR3 contains 16 residues. The CDR3 DNA reads as TGTGCCAGCAGCCATGTAACTAGCACAGGCACAGATACGCAGTATTTT. Translating it yields CASSHVTSTGTDTQYF.